In its sample, the clone carrying this TCR beta chain was seen a few times. Its matching antigen is unknown. The sample is drawn from a study of shared clonotypes between healthy human individuals. The CDR3 spans 13 residues. V dropped 8 bases and J dropped 7; count of bases not matched to a gene: 10. Germline V gives CDR1 MNHNY, CDR2 SVGAGI (reference sequence). Study conclusions and caveats: All-four-donor shared clonotypes had higher generation probabilities than non-shared clonotypes did. Clonotypes that were shared across four donors made up 4.5% to 5% of naive CD4 clonotypes.

Selected positively for CCR7 and CD45RO-negative, naive CD8 cells excluded terminally differentiated effector memory CD45RA+ cells. All donors were healthy HIV-negative adults lacking recent acute infections or vaccinations. The table came from immunoSEQ multiplex PCR; TCRdb's copy has only in-frame clones and leaves some out. Counted here are some 2,000,000 clones, 85% to 95% occurring once; the ten biggest clones make up about 1.1%. The receptor was isolated from a man aged 18-30 years in good health. Sequences were obtained from naive CD8+ T cells sorted from blood. The chain recombines TRBV6-6 with TRBJ1-1; 7 bases line up with TRBD1. CDR3 nucleotides: TGTGCCAGCCGATTTGACAGGGCGTTTGAAGCTTTCTTT. Encoded protein: CASRFDRAFEAFF.